Presented here are 18 T cell receptor beta chains from one specimen sequenced in a study of vaccination effects on CD4 cells after COVID-19. A roughly ten-day culture period preceded the isolation of CD4+ T cells. The protocol was immunoSEQ multiplex PCR, while the TCRdb copy is restricted to in-frame clones and leaves out a portion. The sample contains about 72,000 clones, roughly three quarters of which appear only once. These receptors' antigens are unknown. Sample: CD4+ T cells from PBMCs cultured without peptide, taken before COVID-19 vaccination. These receptors originate from a human donor who received a COVID-19 vaccine.

The chain couples TRBV4-1 to TRBJ1-1, with D perhaps TRBD1 (6 bases). Germline V lookup: CDR1 MGHRA, CDR2 YSYEKL. V lost 3 bases to trimming and J lost 11 bases, with 19 bases between them. The CDR3 has 14 amino acids. The CDR3 here is CASSQTNRVPGAFF. The CDR3 DNA sequence: TGCGCCAGCAGCCAGACAAACAGGGTTCCAGGGGCTTTCTTT.

The V gene is TRBV7-9, the J gene TRBJ2-2, with 8 nucleotides matching TRBD1. The CDR3 loop spans 16 amino acids. The junction had 6 bases not matched to a gene; V was cut back by 5 bases and J by 1 base. Germline V gives CDR1 SEHNR, CDR2 FQNEAQ (reference sequence). CDR3 amino acids: CASSPDRGLNTGELFF. DNA for the CDR3: TGTGCCAGCAGCCCCGACAGGGGCCTGAACACCGGGGAGCTGTTTTTT.

The rearrangement uses TRBV6-1 and TRBJ2-3; D is perhaps TRBD2 (5 bases). Per the germline V gene, CDR1 is MNHNS and CDR2 is SASEGT. V was clipped by 1 base and J by 0 bases, with 8 bases between them. This CDR3 has 15 amino acids. This CDR3 reads CASSEVVASTDTQYF. CDR3 nucleotides: TGTGCCAGCAGTGAAGTGGTAGCGAGCACAGATACGCAGTATTTT.

This chain joins TRBV23-1 and TRBJ1-1; D is unclear. TRBV23-1 is labeled an ORF, and its function is uncertain. The germline V and J ends were trimmed by 8 bases and 6 bases, with 16 bases remaining between them. The CDR3 spans 13 residues. The CDR3 DNA is TGCGCCAGCCGTGACCCGGGTTTCGCTGAAGCTTTCTTT. Protein sequence: CASRDPGFAEAFF.

The chain has TRBV7-9 and TRBJ2-2; 12 positions agree with TRBD2. This CDR3 contains 17 residues. The V and J ends lost 7 bases and 5 bases, in that order; junction bases with no gene match: 11. CDR1 is SEHNR, CDR2 FQNEAQ, per germline (reference sequence). CDR3 region: CASNPWLAGGRTGELFF. The CDR3 coding sequence is TGTGCCAGCAACCCATGGCTAGCGGGGGGGCGTACCGGGGAGCTGTTTTTT.

The CDR3 nucleotides are TGTGCCAGCAGCCATACCGGGACAGGAAAGACCGGGGAGCTGTTTTTT. Its protein product is CASSHTGTGKTGELFF. This rearrangement joins TRBV11-3 to TRBJ2-2, with 8 bases lining up with TRBD1. CDR3 size: 16 residues. CDR1 is SGHNT and CDR2 is YENEEA in the germline V gene. Unmatched junction bases numbered 10, after V lost 5 bases and J lost 5 bases.

This chain connects TRBV6-5 to TRBJ2-3, with 14 bases aligning to TRBD2. Per the germline V gene, CDR1 is MNHEY and CDR2 is SVGAGI. J lost 5 bases, V lost 6 bases, and 4 bases had no gene match. The CDR3 is made up of 15 amino acids. The CDR3 protein is CASSKTSGGVDTQYF. In nucleotides, the CDR3 is TGTGCCAGCAGCAAGACTAGCGGGGGGGTAGATACGCAGTATTTT.

The J gene is TRBJ2-5, the V gene TRBV7-2; 14 positions match TRBD2. The CDR3 extends over 19 amino acids. Germline assignment: CDR1 SGHTA and CDR2 FQGNSA. The trim removed 3 bases at V and 7 bases at J, leaving 16 bases unmatched. This CDR3 is CASSLVPAGTSGGRATQYF. The CDR3 bases are TGTGCCAGCAGCTTGGTGCCTGCAGGGACTAGCGGGGGAAGGGCGACCCAGTACTTC.

The rearrangement uses TRBV2 and TRBJ2-3; no reliable D call. From germline, CDR1 is SNHLY and CDR2 FYNNEI. The V end was cut by 6 bases, the J end by 3 bases, with 1 base between. The length of the CDR3 is 10 residues. CDR3 loop: CASRTDTQYF. The DNA for the CDR3 is TGTGCCAGCAGAACAGATACGCAGTATTTT. The entire variable domain, with the rest obtained from reference TRBV2 and TRBJ2-3, is as follows: EPEVTQTPSHQVTQMGQEVILRCVPISNHLYFYWYRQILGQKVEFLVSFYNNEISEKSEIFDDQFSVERPDGSNFTLKIRSTKLEDSAMYFCASRTDTQYFGPGTRLTVL.

This chain uses TRBV18 with TRBJ2-1; D is uncertain. This CDR3 has 14 amino acids. V shed 1 base and J shed 5 bases, with 9 bases lying between them. Per the germline V gene, CDR1 is KGHSH and CDR2 is LQKENI. The CDR3 spells CASSPLETDNEQFF. The DNA for the CDR3 is TGTGCCAGCTCACCACTGGAGACGGACAATGAGCAGTTCTTC.

The V gene is TRBV28, the J gene TRBJ1-5; D gene uncertain. The CDR3 is made up of 12 amino acids. Germline CDR1 is MDHEN and CDR2 is SYDVKM. V was cut by 6 bases and J by 3 bases, with 6 bases left in between. The CDR3 spells CASSLPNQPQHF. The DNA of the CDR3 is TGTGCCAGCAGCCTACCCAATCAGCCCCAGCATTTT. The variable domain in full, with the rest retrieved from reference TRBV28 and TRBJ1-5, is DVKVTQSSRYLVKRTGEKVFLECVQDMDHENMFWYRQDPGLGLRLIYFSYDVKMKEKGDIPEGYSVSREKKERFSLILESASTNQTSMYLCASSLPNQPQHFGDGTRLSIL.

The chain's CDR3 is CASSYSGGYRTDTQYF. As DNA, the CDR3 is TGTGCCAGCAGTTACTCAGGGGGCTATAGGACAGATACGCAGTATTTT. V gene TRBV6-5 combines with J gene TRBJ2-3, with 7 bases matching TRBD1. Germline CDR1 MNHEY, CDR2 SVGAGI. The V gene end was trimmed by 0 bases and the J gene end by 3 bases; junction bases not matched to a gene: 6. The CDR3 totals 16 residues.

This clone was counted only a few times. The chain uses TRBV18 and TRBJ1-3; D is possibly TRBD1 (5 bases). Germline V gene lookup returns CDR1 KGHSH and CDR2 LQKENI. V was cut by 6 bases and J by 5 bases, with 14 bases left in between. The CDR3 is 14 amino acids. CDR3 residues: CASSTGTRRNTIYF. The DNA for the CDR3 is TGTGCCAGCTCGACCGGGACTCGGAGAAACACCATATATTTT. The complete variable domain, with remaining parts taken from reference TRBV18 and TRBJ1-3, reads NAGVMQNPRHLVRRRGQEARLRCSPMKGHSHVYWYRQLPEEGLKFMVYLQKENIIDESGMPKERFSAEFPKEGPSILRIQQVVRGDSAAYFCASSTGTRRNTIYFGEGSWLTVV.

The J gene is TRBJ2-7, the V gene TRBV21-1; whether TRBD1, the table's D call, matches the DNA was not checked. TRBV21-1 is annotated as a pseudogene. There are 18 residues in the CDR3. The chain's CDR3 is CASSKHPATALSSYEQYV. CDR3 DNA sequence: TGTGCCAGCAGCAAACACCCGGCAACAGCCCTGAGCTCCTACGAGCAGTACGTC.

This clone was observed a few times. The CDR3, as DNA: TGTGCCAGCAGGACAGGGTTTGAAAAACTGTTTTTT. Residues: CASRTGFEKLFF. The V call is TRBV12-3 or TRBV12-4, the J call TRBJ1-4, with TRBD1 matching over 7 bases. V shed 6 bases and J 7 bases; nucleotides not matched to a gene: 2. This CDR3 spans 12 amino acids.

The rearrangement joins TRBV5-1 to TRBJ2-4; D not certain. Germline V gives CDR1 SGHRS, CDR2 YFSETQ. The CDR3 runs 14 residues. Trimming stripped 6 bases from V and 0 bases from J, with 10 bases between. The CDR3 is CASKSEIAKNIQYF. As DNA, the CDR3 is TGCGCCAGCAAGTCAGAGATAGCCAAAAACATTCAGTACTTC.

The chain couples TRBV21-1 to TRBJ1-2. TRBV21-1 counts as a pseudogene. This CDR3 comprises 19 residues. The CDR3 bases are TGTGCCAGCAGCACCCCCAAGTGTGCGGCAGCCCCGGCCGACTATGGCTACACCTTC. It codes for CASSTPKCAAAPADYGYTF.

In this sample, this clone turned up a few times. The V and J genes are TRBV5-8 and TRBJ1-1; D ambiguous. The CDR3 is 9 amino acids. The germline gives CDR1 SGHTS, CDR2 YDEGEE. V dropped 5 bases and J dropped 7 bases, with 3 bases sitting between them. CDR3 DNA sequence: TGTGCCAGCAGGGGTGAAGCTTTCTTT. Translated, it gives CASRGEAFF. The complete variable domain, with remaining parts taken from reference TRBV5-8 and TRBJ1-1, reads EAGVTQSPTHLIKTRGQQATLRCSPISGHTSVYWYQQALGLGLQFLLWYDEGEERNRGNFPPRFSGRQFPNYSSELNVNALELEDSALYLCASRGEAFFGQGTRLTVV.